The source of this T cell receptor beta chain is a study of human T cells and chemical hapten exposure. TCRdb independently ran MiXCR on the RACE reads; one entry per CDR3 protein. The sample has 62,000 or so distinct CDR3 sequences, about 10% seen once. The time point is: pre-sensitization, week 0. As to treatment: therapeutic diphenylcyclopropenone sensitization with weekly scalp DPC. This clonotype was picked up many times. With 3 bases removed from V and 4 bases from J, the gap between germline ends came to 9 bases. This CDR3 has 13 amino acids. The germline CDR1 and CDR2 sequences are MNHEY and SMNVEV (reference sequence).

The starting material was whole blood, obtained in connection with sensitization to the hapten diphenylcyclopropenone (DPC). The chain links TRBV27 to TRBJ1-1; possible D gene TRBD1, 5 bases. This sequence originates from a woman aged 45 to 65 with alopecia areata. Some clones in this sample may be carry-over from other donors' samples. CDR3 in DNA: TGTGCCAGCAGTTTTAGGGGTGCCACTGAAGCTTTCTTT. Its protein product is CASSFRGATEAFF.